The 30 T cell receptor beta chains in this list originate from one sample, sequenced in a study of blood T cell repertoires in COVID-19. Here immunoSEQ multiplex PCR was the method, and the copy in TCRdb shows in-frame clones only, minus some. In the table there are about 200,000 clones, approximately 88% of which are singletons. Sequencing was carried out using peripheral blood. These receptors came from a man in his 60s who had recovered from COVID-19.

The chain couples TRBV7-2 to TRBJ2-1; TRBD2 might be the D (6 bases). Germline-derived CDR1 and CDR2 are SGHTA and FQGNSA. There are 15 residues in the CDR3. Trimming shortened V by 10 bases and J by 0 bases, and 16 bases separated the two germline ends. The CDR3 nucleotides read TGTGCCACCGGCCAGCGGGCGAGCTCCTACAATGAGCAGTTCTTC. This gives the protein CATGQRASSYNEQFF.

The rearrangement uses TRBV7-9 and TRBJ1-6, with D perhaps matching TRBD1 (5 bases). CDR3 length: 15 residues. In germline, CDR1 is SEHNR, CDR2 FQNEAQ (reference sequence). With 1 base removed from V and 10 bases from J, the gap between germline ends came to 14 bases. The CDR3, as DNA: TGTGCCAGCAGCTTAGATGGCAGGGTAAGCTCACCCCTCCACTTT. It specifies CASSLDGRVSSPLHF.

The chain recombines TRBV19 with TRBJ2-7; 8 bases map to TRBD1. The CDR3 runs to 17 residues. Trimming removed 6 bases from V and 1 base from J; junction bases left unmatched: 14. Germline values: CDR1 LNHDA, CDR2 SQIVND (reference sequence). The CDR3 bases are TGTGCCAGTAGCCCTACCGGAAGAGACAGGGGTTCCTACGAGCAGTACTTC. Translating it yields CASSPTGRDRGSYEQYF.

The chain carries TRBV9 and TRBJ2-7; maybe TRBD1 (6 bases). This CDR3 is 13 amino acids long. Germline loops: CDR1 SGDLS, CDR2 YYNGEE. V was trimmed by 4 bases and J by 9 bases, leaving 17 bases between them. In DNA, the CDR3 is TGTGCCAGCAGCCCCCCCTCTCCGGACAGGCAGTACTTC. Encoded protein: CASSPPSPDRQYF. Combining the CDR3 with reference TRBV9 and TRBJ2-7 gives the whole variable domain DSGVTQTPKHLITATGQRVTLRCSPRSGDLSVYWYQQSLDQGLQFLIQYYNGEERAKGNILERFSAQQFPDLHSELNLSSLELGDSALYFCASSPPSPDRQYFGPGTRLTVT.

V usage is TRBV4-1 and J usage is TRBJ2-3; possible D gene TRBD2, 6 bases. Germline V gene data show CDR1 as MGHRA and CDR2 as YSYEKL. Trimming removed 3 bases from V and 2 bases from J, with 15 bases in between. The CDR3 is 16 amino acids. The CDR3 sequence: CASSHKSLASTDTQYF. The CDR3 DNA sequence: TGCGCCAGCAGCCATAAATCCCTAGCGTCCACAGATACGCAGTATTTT.

J is TRBJ1-2 and V is TRBV11-1; no clear D. From germline, CDR1 is SGHAT and CDR2 FQDESV (reference sequence). The CDR3 spans 13 residues. V was shortened by 3 bases and J by 2 bases, with 7 bases between the two germline ends. Here the CDR3 reads CASSFGSNYGYTF. DNA for the CDR3: TGTGCCAGCAGCTTTGGCTCAAACTATGGCTACACCTTC.

The chain carries TRBV4-2 and TRBJ1-2; perhaps TRBD1 as D (6 bases). Germline V CDR1 and CDR2: LGHNA, YNFKEQ. This CDR3 has 13 amino acids. V was cut by 2 bases and J by 4 bases, with 8 bases left in between. The CDR3 loop is CASSQSTGYGYTF. The CDR3 DNA sequence: TGTGCCAGCAGCCAATCGACAGGCTATGGCTACACCTTC.

The chain links TRBV7-9 to TRBJ2-2, with TRBD1 identical over 7 bases. Trimming took 6 bases from V and 4 from J; bases not matched to a gene: 8. Germline V gives CDR1 SEHNR, CDR2 FQNEAQ (reference sequence). This CDR3 region has 15 residues. This chain's CDR3 is CASRYRQGGTGELFF. The CDR3 coding sequence is TGTGCCAGCAGGTACCGACAGGGTGGCACCGGGGAGCTGTTTTTT.

The rearrangement uses TRBV2 and TRBJ2-3, with 9 bases that match TRBD2. Germline loops: CDR1 SNHLY, CDR2 FYNNEI. V dropped 8 bases and J dropped 1; count of bases not matched to a gene: 1. The CDR3 runs to 13 residues. This CDR3 is CASVAGGTDTQYF. Here the CDR3 DNA reads TGTGCCAGCGTAGCGGGGGGCACAGATACGCAGTATTTT.

CDR3: CASSDRQGTSYEQYF. CDR3 coding DNA: TGTGCCAGCAGTGACCGACAGGGAACTTCCTACGAGCAGTACTTC. V usage is TRBV2 and J usage is TRBJ2-7; 7 bases match TRBD1. The CDR3 length is 15 residues. J lost 1 base, V lost 3 bases, and 6 bases had no gene match. Germline V gene lookup returns CDR1 SNHLY and CDR2 FYNNEI.

J is TRBJ1-2 and V is TRBV6-2 or TRBV6-3; D remains ambiguous. The CDR3 is made up of 14 amino acids. The V end was cut by 0 bases, the J end by 8 bases, with 13 bases between. CDR1 and CDR2 from the germline V gene are MNHEY and SVGEGT. CDR3 nucleotide sequence: TGTGCCAGCAGTTACTCGAGAGGTGCTGGGGGCTACACCTTC. Translating it yields CASSYSRGAGGYTF.

This chain uses TRBV25-1 with TRBJ2-5, with 10 bases lining up with TRBD1. CDR3 size: 15 residues. Per germline, CDR1 MGHDK and CDR2 SYGVNS. Germline trimming cut 3 bases from V and 1 base from J; bases unmatched to any gene: 2. In DNA form, the CDR3 reads TGTGCCAGCAGTGATAGGGACAGGGGCCAAGAGACCCAGTACTTC. It yields the protein CASSDRDRGQETQYF. The full variable domain, with the rest looked up from reference TRBV25-1 and TRBJ2-5, is EADIYQTPRYLVIGTGKKITLECSQTMGHDKMYWYQQDPGMELHLIHYSYGVNSTEKGDLSSESTVSRIRTEHFPLTLESARPSHTSQYLCASSDRDRGQETQYFGPGTRLLVL.

This chain joins TRBV11-1 and TRBJ2-1, with D perhaps matching TRBD2 (6 bases). In germline, CDR1 is SGHAT, CDR2 FQDESV (reference sequence). CDR3 length equals 14 residues. V dropped 4 bases and J dropped 5 bases, with 12 bases sitting between them. CDR3 sequence: CASSSKEGHNEQFF. CDR3 nucleotides: TGTGCCAGCAGCTCTAAGGAGGGACACAATGAGCAGTTCTTC. The full variable domain, with the rest looked up from reference TRBV11-1 and TRBJ2-1, is EAEVAQSPRYKITEKSQAVAFWCDPISGHATLYWYRQILGQGPELLVQFQDESVVDDSQLPKDRFSAERLKGVDSTLKIQPAELGDSAMYLCASSSKEGHNEQFFGPGTRLTVL.

V gene TRBV12-3 or TRBV12-4 combines with J gene TRBJ1-2; D possibly corresponds to TRBD1 (6 bases). V lost 6 bases, J lost 8 bases, and 16 bases lay in between. This CDR3 contains 13 residues. This CDR3 reads CASRGLTGAGYTF. The CDR3 region has the DNA TGTGCCAGCAGGGGCTTGACAGGCGCGGGCTACACCTTC.

This rearrangement joins TRBV2 to TRBJ2-7; 7 bases line up with TRBD2. Germline V gives CDR1 SNHLY, CDR2 FYNNEI. The junction had 0 bases not matched to a gene; V was cut back by 4 bases and J by 3 bases. The CDR3 contains 12 residues. The CDR3 DNA sequence: TGTGCCAGCAGTGGGGAGGGCTACGAGCAGTACTTC. This sequence encodes CASSGEGYEQYF. Drawing the rest from reference TRBV2 and TRBJ2-7, the complete variable domain is EPEVTQTPSHQVTQMGQEVILRCVPISNHLYFYWYRQILGQKVEFLVSFYNNEISEKSEIFDDQFSVERPDGSNFTLKIRSTKLEDSAMYFCASSGEGYEQYFGPGTRLTVT.

The CDR3 here is CASSLDGGGAADTQYF. The CDR3 nucleotides read TGCGCCAGCAGCTTGGATGGCGGGGGGGCCGCAGATACGCAGTATTTT. This chain uses TRBV5-1 with TRBJ2-3, with 9 nucleotides matching TRBD2. Germline values: CDR1 SGHRS, CDR2 YFSETQ. Germline trimming cut 0 bases from V and 4 bases from J; bases unmatched to any gene: 6. This CDR3 has 16 amino acids.

The chain uses TRBV12-2 and TRBJ2-1; the D segment call TRBD2 is taken from the table without a DNA check. TRBV12-2 is listed as a pseudogene. The CDR3 has 16 residues. The CDR3 region is CASRECSGGACNEQFF. DNA for the CDR3: TGTGCAAGTCGGGAATGTAGCGGGGGGGCCTGCAATGAGCAGTTCTTC.

The CDR3 DNA sequence: TGTGCCAGCTCACACTCGACAGCGCCCTACGAGCAGTACTTC. Translated, it gives CASSHSTAPYEQYF. The chain uses TRBV18 and TRBJ2-7; a possible D gene is TRBD1 (5 bases). Germline assignment: CDR1 KGHSH and CDR2 LQKENI. The CDR3 sequence is 14 residues long. Trimming pared 4 bases from V and 2 bases from J, leaving 12 bases between.

The chain recombines TRBV30 with TRBJ1-3; no clear D. The V end lost 5 bases, the J end lost 4 bases, and 9 bases lay between the germline ends. Germline CDR1 is GTSNPN and CDR2 is SVGIG (reference sequence). This CDR3 has 12 amino acids. The CDR3 bases are TGTGCCTGGGGCGCCGGGGGAAACACCATATATTTT. It codes for CAWGAGGNTIYF.

The rearrangement links TRBV7-8 to TRBJ2-2, with no clear D. Deletions cut 1 base from V and 7 bases from J, with 7 bases between. The germline V gene encodes CDR1 SGHVS and CDR2 FQNEAQ. The CDR3 sequence is 13 residues long. In DNA, the CDR3 is TGTGCCAGCAGCTTAGTGTCAGTCGGGGAGCTGTTTTTT. Residues: CASSLVSVGELFF.

The J gene is TRBJ2-5, the V gene TRBV5-1, with TRBD2 matching over 7 bases. Unmatched junction bases numbered 7, after V lost 0 bases and J lost 5 bases. The CDR3 is 15 amino acids. From germline, CDR1 is SGHRS and CDR2 YFSETQ. CDR3 loop: CASSLESREGETQYF. In DNA form, the CDR3 reads TGCGCCAGCAGCTTGGAGTCCAGGGAGGGGGAGACCCAGTACTTC.

The rearrangement joins TRBV3-1 (or the pseudogene TRBV3-2) to TRBJ2-7, with 10 bases lining up with TRBD2. V shed 5 bases, J shed 1 base, and the junction held 8 bases outside the gene matches. The CDR3 consists of 16 residues. Per the germline V gene, CDR1 is LGHDT and CDR2 is YNNKEL (reference sequence). The CDR3 protein is CASSSRVAGGSYEQYF. The CDR3 nucleotides are TGTGCCAGCAGCTCGCGAGTAGCGGGAGGATCCTACGAGCAGTACTTC.

The chain couples TRBV6-5 to TRBJ1-3; D not resolved. Trimming shortened V by 0 bases and J by 3 bases, and 6 bases separated the two germline ends. The germline V gene has CDR1 MNHEY and CDR2 SVGAGI. The CDR3 covers 14 residues. CDR3 sequence reads: CASSYSGGGNTIYF. DNA for the CDR3: TGTGCCAGCAGTTACTCGGGAGGTGGAAACACCATATATTTT.

The chain carries TRBV10-3 and TRBJ2-7, with 8 bases identical to TRBD1. Germline-derived CDR1 and CDR2 are ENHRY and SYGVKD. CDR3 size: 14 residues. J was trimmed by 7 bases and V by 2 bases; bases with no gene match: 7. The CDR3 region is CAISETGGMSEQYF. CDR3 bases: TGTGCCATCAGTGAGACAGGGGGAATGAGTGAGCAGTACTTC.

The genes are TRBV5-4 and TRBJ2-3, with a tentative D call TRBD2 (6 bases). Per germline, CDR1 SGHNT and CDR2 YYREEE (reference sequence). The CDR3 contains 14 residues. V was shortened by 4 bases and J by 2 bases, with 11 bases between the two germline ends. CDR3 in DNA: TGTGCCAGCAGCATAACGGGACTCACAGATACGCAGTATTTT. This sequence encodes CASSITGLTDTQYF. Combining the CDR3 with reference TRBV5-4 and TRBJ2-3 gives the whole variable domain ETGVTQSPTHLIKTRGQQVTLRCSSQSGHNTVSWYQQALGQGPQFIFQYYREEENGRGNFPPRFSGLQFPNYSSELNVNALELDDSALYLCASSITGLTDTQYFGPGTRLTVL.

This clone was seen a few times. The V and J genes are TRBV18 and TRBJ2-7; D may be TRBD1 (6 bases). The germline V and J ends were trimmed by 8 bases and 2 bases, with 13 bases remaining between them. The CDR3 is 13 residues long. Germline V lookup: CDR1 KGHSH, CDR2 LQKENI. The CDR3 region is CASHQRGTYEQYF. The DNA for the CDR3 is TGTGCCAGCCATCAAAGGGGGACCTACGAGCAGTACTTC. Full variable domain (missing parts from reference TRBV18 and TRBJ2-7): NAGVMQNPRHLVRRRGQEARLRCSPMKGHSHVYWYRQLPEEGLKFMVYLQKENIIDESGMPKERFSAEFPKEGPSILRIQQVVRGDSAAYFCASHQRGTYEQYFGPGTRLTVT.

The chain has TRBV6-5 and TRBJ2-3, with TRBD2 as a possible D gene (6 bases). The CDR3 has 14 amino acids. Deletions cut 7 bases from V and 2 bases from J, with 13 bases between. The germline gives CDR1 MNHEY, CDR2 SVGAGI. The CDR3 coding sequence is TGTGCCAGCAAAGAGGGACTTACCACAGATACGCAGTATTTT. Translated: CASKEGLTTDTQYF.

This clone was seen a handful of times. The chain joins TRBV6-4 to TRBJ2-5, with D perhaps TRBD2 (7 bases). Trimming cost V 4 bases and J 0 bases, with 15 bases left between them. Germline V gene lookup returns CDR1 MRHNA and CDR2 SNTAGT. The CDR3 runs 16 residues. Here the CDR3 reads CASSGIRGGYQETQYF. The CDR3 nucleotides read TGTGCCAGCAGTGGTATTAGGGGGGGGTACCAAGAGACCCAGTACTTC.

CDR3 coding DNA: TGTGCCTGGGTGGGACAGGGGACCGGGGAGCTGTTTTTT. It specifies CAWVGQGTGELFF. The chain recombines TRBV30 with TRBJ2-2; the match to TRBD1 covers 10 bases. The CDR3 runs 13 residues. Per the germline V gene, CDR1 is GTSNPN and CDR2 is SVGIG (reference sequence). Trimming took 5 bases from V and 5 from J; bases not matched to a gene: 2.

The V gene is TRBV19, the J gene TRBJ2-7, with D possibly matching TRBD1 (6 bases). Trimming removed 5 bases from V and 0 bases from J, with 17 bases in between. CDR1 is LNHDA, CDR2 SQIVND, per germline (reference sequence). The CDR3 length is 16 residues. CDR3 coding DNA: TGTGCCAGTAGTCAAGGGCCCAGGGGAAGCTCCTACGAGCAGTACTTC. This codes for CASSQGPRGSSYEQYF. The whole variable domain, remainder taken from reference TRBV19 and TRBJ2-7, is DGGITQSPKYLFRKEGQNVTLSCEQNLNHDAMYWYRQDPGQGLRLIYYSQIVNDFQKGDIAEGYSVSREKKESFPLTVTSAQKNPTAFYLCASSQGPRGSSYEQYFGPGTRLTVT.